The 16 T cell receptor beta chains below come from one sample, sequenced in a study of cytomegalovirus exposure and HLA in healthy donors. Vbeta (60) and Jbeta (13) primers were used in the PCR. The method was immunoSEQ multiplex PCR; TCRdb's version includes in-frame clones alone and lacks a portion of them. Of approximately 140,000 clones in the sample, around 80% were seen once. Sequencing used PBMCs. Receptors were obtained from a boy younger than 10 in good health and CMV-seronegative.

The chain carries TRBV7-9 and TRBJ2-7; D is unclear. CDR3 length: 13 amino acids. Between the trimmed V and J ends, which lost 5 bases and 0 bases, there was a span of 8 bases. In germline, CDR1 is SEHNR, CDR2 FQNEAQ (reference sequence). Here the CDR3 reads CASSGPSSYEQYF. In DNA, the CDR3 is TGTGCCAGCAGCGGGCCCAGCTCCTACGAGCAGTACTTC.

The chain couples TRBV29-1 to TRBJ1-2; TRBD1 matches at 8 bases. With 0 bases clipped from V and 1 base from J, the junction kept 4 bases outside the gene matches. There are 15 residues in the CDR3. Germline V lookup: CDR1 SQVTM, CDR2 ANQGSEA. The CDR3 sequence: CSVEDGQGGNYGYTF. The DNA of the CDR3 is TGCAGCGTTGAAGATGGACAGGGCGGTAACTATGGCTACACCTTC.

V usage is TRBV7-3 and J usage is TRBJ2-3, with D possibly matching TRBD2 (6 bases). CDR1 SGHTA and CDR2 FQGTGA come from the germline V gene. Deletions cut 3 bases from V and 4 bases from J, with 17 bases between. This CDR3 has 16 residues. CDR3 sequence: CASSLGMGGPADTQYF. The CDR3 DNA follows: TGTGCCAGCAGCTTGGGGATGGGGGGACCCGCAGATACGCAGTATTTT.

The chain uses TRBV7-3 and TRBJ2-7; D might be TRBD1 (6 bases). The CDR3 runs to 14 residues. V gave up 6 bases and J gave up 3 bases, with 15 bases separating them. In germline, CDR1 is SGHTA, CDR2 FQGTGA. CDR3 in amino acids: CASRPQGRFYEQYF. In DNA form, the CDR3 reads TGTGCCAGCAGGCCACAGGGTAGGTTCTACGAGCAGTACTTC.

The chain combines TRBV29-1 with TRBJ2-1, with 8 bases identical to TRBD1. Per germline, CDR1 SQVTM and CDR2 ANQGSEA. The CDR3 covers 15 residues. V shed 0 bases, J shed 7 bases, and the junction held 8 bases outside the gene matches. The CDR3: CSVEDRQGAENEQFF. The CDR3 region has the DNA TGCAGCGTTGAAGATCGGCAGGGGGCCGAGAATGAGCAGTTCTTC.

This chain links TRBV2 with TRBJ1-5, with a weak D call TRBD1 (6 bases). V shed 5 bases and J shed 2 bases, with 19 bases lying between them. The CDR3 runs 17 residues. The germline CDR1 and CDR2 sequences are SNHLY and FYNNEI. DNA of the CDR3: TGTGCCAGCAGTCCCGATGTGACAGGCGGTGGCAATCAGCCCCAGCATTTT. Protein sequence: CASSPDVTGGGNQPQHF.

This clone was seen a single time. The J gene is TRBJ2-7, the V gene TRBV28; D unclear. The V end lost 4 bases, the J end lost 1 base, and 11 bases lay between the germline ends. Germline V gives CDR1 MDHEN, CDR2 SYDVKM. The CDR3 is 14 residues long. CDR3 DNA sequence: TGTGCCAGCAGTTACGGTGGCAGGTCCTACGAGCAGTACGTC. This codes for CASSYGGRSYEQYV.

This chain connects TRBV11-2 to TRBJ1-2; possible D gene TRBD1, 6 bases. The CDR3 contains 16 residues. V was trimmed by 5 bases and J by 2 bases, leaving 18 bases between them. Germline lookup yields CDR1 SGHAT and CDR2 FQNNGV. This CDR3 is CASSPIKGGGNYGYTF. The CDR3 DNA sequence: TGTGCCAGCAGCCCAATAAAAGGGGGGGGGAACTATGGCTACACCTTC.

A remark on this clone: Other DNA sequences in this sample translate to the same CDR3. The rearrangement uses TRBV6-4 and TRBJ2-1; D may be TRBD2 (5 bases). V was cut by 0 bases and J by 0 bases, with 6 bases left in between. The CDR3 consists of 15 residues. Germline assignment: CDR1 MRHNA and CDR2 SNTAGT. In DNA, the CDR3 is TGTGCCAGCAGTGACTCGAGCGGCTCCTACAATGAGCAGTTCTTC. Protein sequence: CASSDSSGSYNEQFF.

The chain is built from TRBV5-6 and TRBJ1-2, with D uncertain. The V and J ends lost 2 bases and 1 base respectively, with 12 bases between them. The CDR3 runs to 15 residues. CDR1 and CDR2 from the germline V gene are SGHDT and YYEEEE. Here the CDR3 reads CASSFSREFNYGYTF. The CDR3 DNA reads TGTGCCAGCAGCTTCTCCCGGGAATTTAACTATGGCTACACCTTC.

The chain joins TRBV6-1 to TRBJ2-7; 7 bases agree with TRBD1. The CDR3 runs 15 residues. The trim removed 3 bases at V and 0 bases at J, leaving 5 bases unmatched. The germline gives CDR1 MNHNS, CDR2 SASEGT. The CDR3 DNA reads as TGTGCCAGCAGTGAGGACGGGACAGACTCCTACGAGCAGTACTTC. Translation gives CASSEDGTDSYEQYF.

This chain connects TRBV7-2 to TRBJ2-3, with 9 positions matching TRBD2. Trimming cost V 5 bases and J 0 bases; bases outside gene matches: 12. Germline CDR1 is SGHTA and CDR2 is FQGNSA. The CDR3 sequence is 18 residues long. The CDR3 coding sequence is TGTGCCAGCAGCACCCAGACAGCGGGGGGCCTGAGCACAGATACGCAGTATTTT. This translates into CASSTQTAGGLSTDTQYF.

The chain is built from TRBV4-2 and TRBJ1-3; D perhaps matches TRBD1 (5 bases). The CDR3 has 16 residues. The V end was cut by 0 bases, the J end by 0 bases, with 9 bases between. From germline, CDR1 is LGHNA and CDR2 YNFKEQ. The CDR3 sequence is CASSQEGEGSGNTIYF. The DNA for the CDR3 is TGTGCCAGCAGCCAAGAGGGGGAGGGCTCTGGAAACACCATATATTTT.

The chain employs TRBV19 and TRBJ1-5, with a tentative D call TRBD1 (6 bases). Trimming cost V 0 bases and J 6 bases, with 9 bases left between them. CDR1 is LNHDA and CDR2 is SQIVND in the germline V gene (reference sequence). This CDR3 contains 14 residues. CDR3 in amino acids: CASSIDRGAQPQHF. DNA of the CDR3: TGTGCCAGTAGTATAGACAGGGGCGCTCAGCCCCAGCATTTT.

The rearrangement joins TRBV10-1 to TRBJ1-4; 8 bases line up with TRBD1. CDR3 length equals 16 residues. V shed 6 bases and J 3 bases; nucleotides not matched to a gene: 9. Germline CDR1 and CDR2: WNHNN and SYGVQD (reference sequence). The CDR3 DNA sequence: TGCGCCAGCAGCGGGGCAGGGGGCTTGGCTAATGAAAAACTGTTTTTT. This gives the protein CASSGAGGLANEKLFF.

This clone was recorded once. The rearrangement joins TRBV20-1 to TRBJ1-1, with D tentatively TRBD1 (5 bases). The CDR3 spans 11 residues. The germline CDR1 and CDR2 sequences are DFQATT and SNEGSKA (reference sequence). Deletions cut 8 bases from V and 3 bases from J, with 10 bases between. As DNA, the CDR3 is TGCAGTTTTGGGGGGGACACTGAAGCTTTCTTT. Encoded protein: CSFGGDTEAFF.